The present entry profiles one T cell receptor beta chain with its context. Its antigen is unidentified. Amplification used 60 Vbeta primers and 13 Jbeta primers. Original data processing: An analysis performed later counted around 86 million unique TCR beta chains (approximately 10 million of them shared). Only in-frame clones appear in the TCRdb table, and some are missing; sequencing was by immunoSEQ multiplex PCR. Clone size and the V and J calls come from that table; the DNA yielded D and trimming. This table holds more than 95,000 clones, less than 85% found once. The sample belongs to a study of cytomegalovirus exposure and HLA in healthy donors. Points from the study as a whole: Near-uniform donor sequencing depth was presumed by presence/absence analyses. In an earlier analysis, most TCR beta V segments were productive about 87% or about 30% of the time.

The specimen sequenced was PBMCs. This receptor was obtained from a middle-aged man in good health and CMV-seropositive.

Here the CDR3 DNA reads TGTGCAAGTCGCTTCGGGGATTTTGGGCAGCCGAACACTGAAGCTTTCTTT. Translated, it gives CASRFGDFGQPNTEAFF. The chain couples TRBV12-2 to TRBJ1-1. TRBV12-2 is labeled a pseudogene. The CDR3 has 17 amino acids.